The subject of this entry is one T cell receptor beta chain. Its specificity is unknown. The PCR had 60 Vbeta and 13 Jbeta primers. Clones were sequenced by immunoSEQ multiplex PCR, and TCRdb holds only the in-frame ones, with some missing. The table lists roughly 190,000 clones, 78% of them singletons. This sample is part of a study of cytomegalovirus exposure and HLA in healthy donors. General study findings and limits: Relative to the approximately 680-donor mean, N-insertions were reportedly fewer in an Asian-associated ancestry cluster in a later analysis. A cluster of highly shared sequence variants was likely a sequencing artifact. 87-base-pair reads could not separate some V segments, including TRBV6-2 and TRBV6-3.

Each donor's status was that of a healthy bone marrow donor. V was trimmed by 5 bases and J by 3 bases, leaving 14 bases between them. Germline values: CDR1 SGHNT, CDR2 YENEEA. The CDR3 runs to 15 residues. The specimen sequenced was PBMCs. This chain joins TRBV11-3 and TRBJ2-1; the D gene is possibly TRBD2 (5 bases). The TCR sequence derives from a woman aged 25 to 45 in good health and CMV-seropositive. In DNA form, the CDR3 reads TGTGCCAGCAGCCCCCCGGACGGGGTCTACAATGAGCAGTTCTTC. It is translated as CASSPPDGVYNEQFF.